Below are 16 T cell receptor beta chains sequenced from a single sample in a study of beta chain features in type 1 diabetes. Investigators reverse transcribed all isolated RNA, so they sequenced expressed TCRB transcripts. Sequencing used immunoSEQ multiplex PCR; TCRdb keeps in-frame clones, though not all of them. The sample holds 400,000 to 450,000 clones, around 13% seen once. Sequencing was carried out using naive CD4+ T cells from blood. All receptors derive from a man in his thirties or forties in good health.

This rearrangement joins TRBV29-1 to TRBJ1-2; 7 bases are shared with TRBD1. Per germline, CDR1 SQVTM and CDR2 ANQGSEA. V lost 5 bases, J lost 5 bases, and 14 bases stayed unmatched. The CDR3 consists of 15 residues. The CDR3 region has the DNA TGCAGCGTTTCACAACGGACAGGTTCGGGTTATGGCTACACCTTC. Amino acids: CSVSQRTGSGYGYTF.

This clone occurred a few times. This chain connects TRBV7-2 to TRBJ2-5; tentative D call: TRBD1 (5 bases). This CDR3 region has 13 residues. V was clipped by 3 bases and J by 5 bases, with 10 bases between them. Germline V lookup: CDR1 SGHTA, CDR2 FQGNSA. In nucleotides, the CDR3 is TGTGCCAGCAGCTTGGGGCACAAGGAGACCCAGTACTTC. This encodes CASSLGHKETQYF.

The chain uses TRBV7-2 and TRBJ2-7; 8 bases are shared with TRBD1. V lost 2 bases and J lost 2; bases outside the gene matches: 5. This CDR3 is 15 amino acids long. Germline V CDR1 and CDR2: SGHTA, FQGNSA. CDR3 bases: TGTGCCAGCAGCTTATCGGGCAGGGGGCCCTACGAGCAGTACTTC. Translation: CASSLSGRGPYEQYF.

This sequence joins TRBV7-6 and TRBJ2-1, with 13 nucleotides matching TRBD2. V gave up 0 bases and J gave up 0 bases; unmatched junction bases: 11. The germline gives CDR1 SGHVS, CDR2 FNYEAQ. The CDR3 runs to 21 residues. The CDR3 loop reads CASSLAGSGLAGSRSYNEQFF. As DNA, the CDR3 is TGTGCCAGCAGCTTAGCTGGATCGGGACTAGCGGGGAGTCGCTCCTACAATGAGCAGTTCTTC.

CDR3 sequence: CASSDRGAAFF. For the CDR3, the DNA is TGTGCCAGCAGTGATAGGGGTGCAGCTTTCTTT. The V call is TRBV6-1, the J call TRBJ1-1; a weak D match, TRBD1 (5 bases). This CDR3 is 11 amino acids long. V lost 3 bases and J 10 bases, leaving 9 bases between the germline ends. Germline CDR1 and CDR2: MNHNS and SASEGT.

This sequence joins TRBV9 and TRBJ2-1; D not resolved. The CDR3 runs 10 residues. Germline loops: CDR1 SGDLS, CDR2 YYNGEE. V shed 0 bases and J shed 9 bases, with 1 base lying between them. The CDR3 region is CASSVVEQFF. CDR3 in DNA: TGTGCCAGCAGCGTAGTTGAGCAGTTCTTC.

This clone has just a few counts. The chain is built from TRBV7-2 and TRBJ2-1; D uncertain. The germline V and J ends were trimmed by 4 bases and 5 bases, with 9 bases remaining between them. Germline CDR1 and CDR2: SGHTA and FQGNSA. The CDR3 runs to 13 residues. The CDR3 spells CASSSDRHNEQFF. CDR3 coding DNA: TGTGCCAGCAGCTCCGACCGCCACAATGAGCAGTTCTTC.

The chain is built from TRBV4-1 and TRBJ2-7, with TRBD1 matching 9 bases. The junction had 5 bases not matched to a gene; V was cut back by 2 bases and J by 3 bases. The CDR3 runs to 15 residues. CDR1 and CDR2 from the germline V gene are MGHRA and YSYEKL. CDR3 in amino acids: CASSQYRGPVYEQYF. The DNA for the CDR3 is TGCGCCAGCAGCCAATACAGGGGGCCGGTCTACGAGCAGTACTTC.

Of note for this clone: This sample includes further DNA sequences coding for the same CDR3. This chain connects TRBV6-5 to TRBJ2-7, with D tentatively TRBD1 or TRBD2 (5 bases each). Per the germline V gene, CDR1 is MNHEY and CDR2 is SVGAGI. V was pared by 0 bases and J by 7 bases, with 7 bases between. The CDR3 spans 12 residues. CDR3 amino acids: CASSYSRGEQYF. CDR3 nucleotide sequence: TGTGCCAGCAGTTACTCGAGGGGTGAGCAGTACTTC.

The chain joins TRBV4-1 to TRBJ2-5; no clear D gene. The CDR3 covers 15 residues. Germline V CDR1 and CDR2: MGHRA, YSYEKL. V lost 0 bases and J 7 bases, leaving 15 bases between the germline ends. CDR3 DNA: TGCGCCAGCAGCCAAGAACCCACTTCCGACTGGACCCAGTACTTC. This gives the protein CASSQEPTSDWTQYF.

This clone was seen only a few times. The rearrangement joins TRBV7-8 to TRBJ2-7; D gene uncertain. Between the trimmed V and J ends, which lost 5 bases and 1 base, there was a span of 9 bases. The V gene's germline CDR1 is SGHVS and CDR2 FQNEAQ. The CDR3 contains 13 residues. The DNA of the CDR3 is TGTGCCAGCAGCCGGACGGAGTCCTACGAGCAGTACGTC. As protein: CASSRTESYEQYV.

This clone occurred a few times. The chain combines TRBV23-1 with TRBJ2-2, with TRBD1 identical over 10 bases. TRBV23-1 is assigned to the ORF class and has an uncertain function. V lost 6 bases, J lost 4 bases, and 8 bases stayed unmatched. CDR3 length: 16 amino acids. DNA for the CDR3: TGCGCCAGCAGCCGCATCTGGGACAGGGGCACCGGGGAGCTGTTTTTT. Its protein is CASSRIWDRGTGELFF.

V is TRBV6-5 and J is TRBJ2-5; 9 nucleotides agree with TRBD2. Germline V lookup: CDR1 MNHEY, CDR2 SVGAGI. This CDR3 has 14 residues. V lost 10 bases and J lost 1; bases outside the gene matches: 7. The CDR3 region is CATRLLAGQETQYF. The CDR3, as DNA: TGTGCCACCCGCCTACTAGCGGGCCAAGAGACCCAGTACTTC.

This chain uses TRBV10-3 with TRBJ1-1; D unresolved. CDR3 length equals 14 residues. Between the trimmed V and J ends, which lost 0 bases and 1 base, there was a span of 6 bases. Germline V gene lookup returns CDR1 ENHRY and CDR2 SYGVKD. CDR3 nucleotide sequence: TGTGCCATCAGTGAGTCAGGGAAGAACACTGAAGCTTTCTTT. Translated: CAISESGKNTEAFF.

This clone was detected only a few times. The chain uses TRBV5-6 and TRBJ2-7; 7 bases map to TRBD1. The CDR3 has 13 amino acids. V trimming: 4 bases; J trimming: 1 base; junction bases outside the gene matches: 2. CDR1 SGHDT and CDR2 YYEEEE come from the germline V gene. This CDR3 reads CASSPTGSYEQYV. The CDR3 DNA follows: TGTGCCAGCAGCCCGACAGGGTCCTACGAGCAGTACGTC.

This clone showed up just a few times. J is TRBJ2-1 and V is TRBV7-9; D is uncertain. Germline CDR1 reads SEHNR; CDR2 reads FQNEAQ (reference sequence). This CDR3 region has 15 residues. V was shortened by 1 base and J by 5 bases, with 12 bases between the two germline ends. The CDR3 DNA is TGTGCCAGCAGCTTAGGTTCTGCAGGAAACAATGAGCAGTTCTTC. Protein product: CASSLGSAGNNEQFF. Looking up the rest from reference TRBV7-9 and TRBJ2-1 gives the full variable domain: DTGVSQNPRHKITKRGQNVTFRCDPISEHNRLYWYRQTLGQGPEFLTYFQNEAQLEKSRLLSDRFSAERPKGSFSTLEIQRTEQGDSAMYLCASSLGSAGNNEQFFGPGTRLTVL.